These 28 T cell receptor beta chains originate from one sample sequenced in a study of lymphopenia after photon versus proton radiotherapy. The protocol was immunoSEQ multiplex PCR, while the TCRdb copy is restricted to in-frame clones and leaves out a portion. The sample lists 30,000 to 35,000 clones; roughly 87% were seen once. The material sequenced was peripheral blood, taken from a patient treated with proton-based radiotherapy. These receptors all come from a woman between 65 and 79 years old with pancreatic cancer. Some clones in this sample may be carry-over from other donors' samples.

CDR3 residues: CAAGTVTYEQYF. The CDR3 coding sequence is TGCGCCGCCGGGACGGTCACCTACGAGCAGTACTTC. The V and J genes are TRBV10-1 and TRBJ2-7, with D perhaps being TRBD1 or TRBD2 (5 bases each). V dropped 11 bases and J dropped 2 bases, with 13 bases sitting between them. CDR1 and CDR2 from the germline V gene are WNHNN and SYGVQD (reference sequence). The CDR3 extends over 12 amino acids.

The gene calls are TRBV28 and TRBJ1-6; tentatively, D is TRBD1 (6 bases). Trimming removed 6 bases from V and 7 bases from J, with 13 bases in between. The CDR3 is 14 amino acids. Germline V gene lookup returns CDR1 MDHEN and CDR2 SYDVKM. CDR3: CASSPRGWNSPLHF. The DNA for the CDR3 is TGTGCCAGCAGCCCAAGGGGGTGGAATTCACCCCTCCACTTT.

This clone is judged medium-sized. The rearrangement uses TRBV5-1 and TRBJ1-2; 7 bases map to TRBD1. The CDR3 covers 16 residues. V trimming: 3 bases; J trimming: 8 bases; junction bases outside the gene matches: 16. Germline V gene data show CDR1 as SGHRS and CDR2 as YFSETQ. The DNA of the CDR3 is TGCGCCAGCAGCTCGGGCAATTCACAGGGGTTAGACGGCTACACCTTC. Translated, it gives CASSSGNSQGLDGYTF.

The rearrangement links TRBV10-1 to TRBJ2-7, with 10 bases fitting TRBD2. Germline V CDR1 and CDR2: WNHNN, SYGVQD (reference sequence). The ends lost 3 bases at V and 12 bases at J; junction bases unmatched: 17. The CDR3 extends over 16 amino acids. The CDR3 sequence is CASSEAPGLAVPWTYF. CDR3 DNA sequence: TGCGCCAGCAGTGAAGCGCCTGGACTAGCGGTCCCTTGGACGTACTTC.

This clone was detected a few times. The chain has TRBV19 and TRBJ2-4; 14 nucleotides align to TRBD2. Germline CDR1 and CDR2: LNHDA and SQIVND (reference sequence). The CDR3 covers 17 residues. Germline trimming cut 6 bases from V and 6 bases from J; bases unmatched to any gene: 10. The DNA of the CDR3 is TGTGCCAGTAGCCCCGGGACTAGCGGGAGTGGGAGAAACATTCAGTACTTC. The encoded protein is CASSPGTSGSGRNIQYF.

This chain joins TRBV7-2 and TRBJ2-2, with D maybe TRBD2 (6 bases). Per germline, CDR1 SGHTA and CDR2 FQGNSA. The CDR3 runs to 15 residues. Trimming shortened V by 5 bases and J by 2 bases, and 12 bases separated the two germline ends. CDR3 loop: CASSQIAVNTGELFF. CDR3 nucleotides: TGTGCCAGCAGCCAAATAGCGGTTAACACCGGGGAGCTGTTTTTT.

This chain connects TRBV28 to TRBJ2-7; 13 positions agree with TRBD2. Germline CDR1 MDHEN, CDR2 SYDVKM. CDR3 size: 15 residues. V lost 6 bases and J lost 5; bases outside the gene matches: 7. The CDR3 DNA follows: TGTGCCAGCAGGCGGACTAGCGGGAGAATGCACGAGCAGTACTTC. Translating it yields CASRRTSGRMHEQYF.

J is TRBJ1-5 and V is TRBV28, with unresolved D. Germline assignment: CDR1 MDHEN and CDR2 SYDVKM. This CDR3 has 12 residues. V was pared by 5 bases and J by 7 bases, with 9 bases between. CDR3 amino acids: CASSSTRQPQHF. The CDR3 DNA reads TGTGCCAGCAGTAGCACAAGACAGCCCCAGCATTTT.

V usage is TRBV7-9 and J usage is TRBJ1-2; tentative D call: TRBD1 (5 bases). Germline CDR1 and CDR2: SEHNR and FQNEAQ (reference sequence). Trimming stripped 5 bases from V and 4 bases from J, with 14 bases between. The CDR3 has 14 residues. As DNA, the CDR3 is TGTGCCAGCAGCACCATGACAGAACTCTATGGCTACACCTTC. Translated: CASSTMTELYGYTF.

This clone has only one observation. An end of the junction does not agree with germline; a read error may underlie this. The same CDR3 can be traced to other DNA sequences in this sample. V and J are TRBV19 and TRBJ1-1; D uncertain. CDR1 and CDR2 from the germline V gene are LNHDA and SQIVND (reference sequence). The CDR3 is made up of 13 amino acids. In nucleotides, the CDR3 is TGTGCCAGTAGTCTGTGGACCGGCACTGAAGCCTTCTTT. Translation gives CASSLWTGTEAFF.

V and J are TRBV18 and TRBJ2-7, with D tentatively TRBD1 or TRBD2 (5 bases each). V lost 3 bases and J 7 bases, leaving 16 bases between the germline ends. This CDR3 is built from 14 residues. Germline V gives CDR1 KGHSH, CDR2 LQKENI. The CDR3 bases are TGTGCCAGCTCACCCCAGGTAGACGGGGCTGAGCAGTACTTC. Its translation: CASSPQVDGAEQYF.

The rearrangement links TRBV5-6 to TRBJ1-1; 10 bases are shared with TRBD1. CDR1 and CDR2 from the germline V gene are SGHDT and YYEEEE. J gave up 4 bases and V 0 bases, and 3 bases lay outside the gene matches. This CDR3 has 15 amino acids. This CDR3 is CASSLGDRGVTEAFF. In nucleotides, the CDR3 is TGTGCCAGCAGCTTGGGGGACAGGGGTGTCACTGAAGCTTTCTTT.

This chain connects TRBV14 to TRBJ2-1; the match to TRBD2 covers 11 bases. The germline V gene has CDR1 SGHDN and CDR2 FVKESK. The CDR3 has 15 amino acids. The V and J ends lost 1 base and 4 bases, in that order; junction bases with no gene match: 0. The CDR3 sequence is CASSQVAGGYNEQFF. CDR3 nucleotide sequence: TGTGCCAGCAGCCAAGTAGCGGGAGGGTACAATGAGCAGTTCTTC.

V and J are TRBV7-9 and TRBJ2-7; TRBD2 agrees at 8 bases. Germline trimming cut 3 bases from V and 5 bases from J; bases unmatched to any gene: 6. The germline CDR1 and CDR2 sequences are SEHNR and FQNEAQ (reference sequence). The CDR3 is 14 residues long. Here the CDR3 reads CASSFGGAENEQYF. The CDR3 region has the DNA TGTGCCAGCAGCTTCGGGGGGGCGGAGAACGAGCAGTACTTC.

This sequence joins TRBV19 and TRBJ2-2; D uncertain. The V gene lost 5 bases and the J gene lost 2 bases, with 3 bases spanning the gap. CDR1 LNHDA and CDR2 SQIVND come from the germline V gene (reference sequence). The CDR3 sequence is 12 residues long. The CDR3 protein is CASSENTGELFF. CDR3 nucleotide sequence: TGTGCCAGTAGTGAAAACACCGGGGAGCTGTTTTTT.

This chain uses TRBV5-4 with TRBJ2-3; possibly TRBD2 for D (5 bases). The CDR3 spans 14 residues. CDR1 and CDR2 from the germline V gene are SGHNT and YYREEE (reference sequence). V was shortened by 0 bases and J by 2 bases, with 7 bases between the two germline ends. DNA of the CDR3: TGTGCCAGCAGCTTGGTACGGGACACAGATACGCAGTATTTT. It encodes CASSLVRDTDTQYF.

The chain combines TRBV6-4 with TRBJ1-4, with D unclear. From germline, CDR1 is MRHNA and CDR2 SNTAGT. This CDR3 comprises 17 residues. The V and J ends lost 0 bases and 4 bases respectively, with 15 bases between them. The CDR3 is CASSDSSPPSHNEKLFF. In DNA, the CDR3 is TGTGCCAGCAGTGACTCGAGTCCTCCTAGCCATAATGAAAAACTGTTTTTT.

This clone has a single count. This is likely a read error, given that the CDR3 carries no conserved phenylalanine or tryptophan at its end. CDR3 sequence reads: CASSTPDKVNQPQHL. The CDR3 DNA reads TGTGCCAGTAGTACCCCCGACAAGGTGAATCAGCCCCAGCATCTT. V is TRBV19 and J is TRBJ1-5; D unclear. Germline V gene lookup returns CDR1 LNHDA and CDR2 SQIVND (reference sequence). V dropped 4 bases and J dropped 4 bases, with 14 bases sitting between them. The CDR3 runs 15 residues.

This clone is a singleton in its sample. This rearrangement joins TRBV28 to TRBJ1-2; TRBD1 aligns across 10 bases. V gave up 5 bases and J gave up 4 bases; unmatched junction bases: 7. The germline CDR1 and CDR2 sequences are MDHEN and SYDVKM. CDR3 length equals 15 residues. CDR3 sequence reads: CASSPQDRGGYGYTF. CDR3 nucleotides: TGTGCCAGCAGTCCCCAGGACAGGGGGGGCTATGGCTACACCTTC.

The J gene is TRBJ1-1, the V gene TRBV5-4; no clear D gene. Trimming took 4 bases from V and 2 from J, leaving 12 bases between them. CDR3 size: 14 residues. CDR1 SGHNT and CDR2 YYREEE come from the germline V gene (reference sequence). DNA for the CDR3: TGTGCCAGCAGCCCATGGACCGTCAACACTGAAGCTTTCTTT. Protein product: CASSPWTVNTEAFF.

J is TRBJ2-3 and V is TRBV10-2; weak D call: TRBD2 (5 bases). The CDR3 spans 14 residues. Trimming shortened V by 2 bases and J by 0 bases, and 6 bases separated the two germline ends. Germline loops: CDR1 WSHSY, CDR2 SAAADI. The CDR3 DNA is TGCGCCAGCAGTGAGCGGACTAGCACAGATACGCAGTATTTT. Encoded protein: CASSERTSTDTQYF.

This clone was observed a single time. The chain employs TRBV7-2 and TRBJ2-3, with D tentatively TRBD1 (6 bases). Germline CDR1 SGHTA, CDR2 FQGNSA. The CDR3 is made up of 15 amino acids. V gave up 1 base and J gave up 2 bases, with 10 bases separating them. In DNA, the CDR3 is TGTGCCAGCAGCTTAGGCGGACAGCCCACAGATACGCAGTATTTT. Protein sequence: CASSLGGQPTDTQYF.

The rearrangement uses TRBV11-2 and TRBJ1-2, with TRBD1 matching over 7 bases. CDR1 SGHAT and CDR2 FQNNGV come from the germline V gene. This CDR3 has 15 amino acids. After removal of 4 bases from V and 7 bases from J, the junction contained 12 bases not matched to a gene. CDR3 residues: CASSWYQGGASGYTF. The DNA of the CDR3 is TGTGCCAGCAGCTGGTACCAAGGGGGCGCGAGTGGCTACACCTTC.

This chain links TRBV5-1 with TRBJ1-5; D is perhaps TRBD1 (5 bases). This CDR3 is built from 14 residues. Trimming stripped 4 bases from V and 0 bases from J, with 8 bases between. CDR1 and CDR2 (germline): SGHRS, YFSETQ. CDR3 bases: TGCGCCAGCAGCCCCCAGGGTAGCAATCAGCCCCAGCATTTT. It translates to CASSPQGSNQPQHF.

The chain carries TRBV29-1 and TRBJ1-2, with 7 bases that match TRBD1. After removal of 4 bases from V and 5 bases from J, the junction contained 4 bases not matched to a gene. Germline CDR1 is SQVTM and CDR2 is ANQGSEA. CDR3 length: 12 amino acids. This chain's CDR3 is CSVVGQWYGYTF. The CDR3, as DNA: TGCAGCGTTGTGGGACAGTGGTATGGCTACACCTTC.

This chain joins TRBV11-2 and TRBJ2-5; the D gene could be TRBD1 or TRBD2 (5 bases each). The CDR3 length is 14 residues. V lost 5 bases and J 4 bases, leaving 14 bases between the germline ends. CDR1 and CDR2 from the germline V gene are SGHAT and FQNNGV. The CDR3 DNA follows: TGTGCCAGCAGCCCCCGTGGGGGAGTAGAGACCCAGTACTTC. It encodes CASSPRGGVETQYF.

The J gene is TRBJ1-2, the V gene TRBV6-5; possibly TRBD1 for D (6 bases). V gave up 7 bases and J gave up 7 bases, with 13 bases separating them. This CDR3 has 12 amino acids. The germline V gene encodes CDR1 MNHEY and CDR2 SVGAGI. This CDR3 reads CASTQGQSGYTF. The CDR3 bases are TGTGCCAGCACCCAAGGACAGTCTGGCTACACCTTC.

This clone was seen only once. J is TRBJ2-1 and V is TRBV11-3; TRBD2 aligns across 10 bases. This CDR3 spans 15 amino acids. Trimming cost V 2 bases and J 8 bases; bases outside gene matches: 6. Germline V CDR1 and CDR2: SGHNT, YENEEA. CDR3: CASSLQAGGTYEQFF. CDR3 in DNA: TGTGCCAGCAGCTTACAAGCGGGAGGGACGTATGAGCAGTTCTTC.